One and the same sample provided the 23 T cell receptor beta chains below, sequenced in a study of technical replicates of blood from four donors (dated by TCRdb to the late 2010s). Libraries were constructed by the immunoSEQ multiplex PCR assay. The source is immuneACCESS, and TCRdb retained only in-frame sequences with V and J called. Part of the clones is not carried over; for the studies checked, unresolved V genes explain less than half of this, and the remainder is unexplained. Here the sample has 66,000 or so clones; more than 95% occur a single time. Jointly, the top ten make up 0.15% to 0.25% of the sample. The sequencing input was T cells isolated from PBMCs. The origin of the receptors is a human donor in good health.

DNA for the CDR3: TGCGCCAGCAGTGAGAACAGGGACACTGAAGCTTTCTTT. Its protein product is CASSENRDTEAFF. The rearrangement uses TRBV10-1 and TRBJ1-1; TRBD1 might be the D (6 bases). The V end was cut by 2 bases, the J end by 3 bases, with 7 bases between. Germline V CDR1 and CDR2: WNHNN, SYGVQD (reference sequence). The CDR3 consists of 13 residues.

This chain uses TRBV7-3 with TRBJ2-1, with a weak D call TRBD2 (6 bases). The CDR3 consists of 18 residues. Germline CDR1 is SGHTA and CDR2 is FQGTGA. Trimming pared 2 bases from V and 5 bases from J, leaving 22 bases between. CDR3 loop: CASSLLAPGDPTDNEQFF. CDR3 in DNA: TGTGCCAGCAGCTTACTCGCGCCGGGGGACCCCACGGACAATGAGCAGTTCTTC.

The V gene is TRBV30, the J gene TRBJ2-1; D not certain. V gave up 0 bases and J gave up 10 bases, with 10 bases separating them. Germline loops: CDR1 GTSNPN, CDR2 SVGIG (reference sequence). The CDR3 is 12 amino acids. The CDR3 sequence is CAWSVLRSEQFF. Here the CDR3 DNA reads TGTGCCTGGAGTGTACTGAGGTCGGAGCAGTTCTTC. The whole variable domain, remainder taken from reference TRBV30 and TRBJ2-1, is SQTIHQWPATLVQPVGSPLSLECTVEGTSNPNLYWYRQAAGRGLQLLFYSVGIGQISSEVPQNLSASRPQDRQFILSSKKLLLSDSGFYLCAWSVLRSEQFFGPGTRLTVL.

The chain has TRBV5-1 and TRBJ1-2, with a weak D call TRBD1 (6 bases). This CDR3 has 14 amino acids. Per germline, CDR1 SGHRS and CDR2 YFSETQ. Deletions cut 0 bases from V and 2 bases from J, with 8 bases between. The CDR3: CASSLGQENYGYTF. In DNA, the CDR3 is TGCGCCAGCAGCTTGGGACAGGAGAACTATGGCTACACCTTC.

The J gene is TRBJ1-1, the V gene TRBV27; 10 nucleotides line up with TRBD1. The CDR3 sequence is 13 residues long. V trimming: 6 bases; J trimming: 3 bases; junction bases outside the gene matches: 1. CDR1 MNHEY and CDR2 SMNVEV come from the germline V gene (reference sequence). The CDR3 DNA reads TGTGCCAGCAGGACAGGGGGCGACACTGAAGCTTTCTTT. Translated: CASRTGGDTEAFF.

This chain uses TRBV7-3 with TRBJ1-1; 9 nucleotides line up with TRBD1. The CDR3 totals 14 residues. In germline, CDR1 is SGHTA, CDR2 FQGTGA. Trimming took 5 bases from V and 5 from J; bases not matched to a gene: 6. The CDR3, as DNA: TGTGCCAGCAGCACGACAGGGGGGGAGACTGAAGCTTTCTTT. Protein product: CASSTTGGETEAFF.

J is TRBJ1-1 and V is TRBV25-1; 7 bases match TRBD1. Germline V lookup: CDR1 MGHDK, CDR2 SYGVNS. The CDR3 contains 13 residues. J was trimmed by 0 bases and V by 9 bases; bases with no gene match: 4. CDR3 amino acids: CASLDRVNTEAFF. CDR3 DNA: TGTGCCAGTCTTGACAGGGTGAACACTGAAGCTTTCTTT.

This clone has a single count. V gene TRBV5-1 combines with J gene TRBJ1-3; 7 positions agree with TRBD1. Germline CDR1 SGHRS, CDR2 YFSETQ. After removal of 4 bases from V and 7 bases from J, the junction contained 8 bases not matched to a gene. The CDR3 covers 14 residues. The CDR3 loop reads CASSQTGQGNTIYF. CDR3 coding DNA: TGCGCCAGCAGCCAGACAGGGCAGGGGAACACCATATATTTT.

This clone was detected once. The chain couples TRBV6-5 to TRBJ2-7; TRBD1 matches at 8 bases. V shed 6 bases, J shed 6 bases, and the junction held 7 bases outside the gene matches. The CDR3 is made up of 13 amino acids. Germline V lookup: CDR1 MNHEY, CDR2 SVGAGI. The chain's CDR3 is CASRTGGFIEQYF. In nucleotides, the CDR3 is TGTGCCAGCAGAACAGGGGGTTTCATCGAGCAGTACTTC.

The chain carries TRBV6-1 and TRBJ1-5; D gene unclear. The CDR3 extends over 16 amino acids. Per germline, CDR1 MNHNS and CDR2 SASEGT. V lost 2 bases and J lost 5, with 16 bases in between. Here the CDR3 DNA reads TGTGCCAGCAGTGAAAATATTCCGGAGATTGATCAGCCCCAGCATTTT. Amino acids: CASSENIPEIDQPQHF.

The rearrangement links TRBV7-2 to TRBJ2-5, with 10 bases matching TRBD2. J lost 8 bases, V lost 5 bases, and 8 bases had no gene match. The germline gives CDR1 SGHTA, CDR2 FQGNSA. There are 14 residues in the CDR3. DNA of the CDR3: TGTGCCAGCAGCGAAACTAGCGGGAAGAAAACCCAGTACTTC. Its protein product is CASSETSGKKTQYF.

The chain couples TRBV18 to TRBJ2-1, with a possible D match to TRBD1 (7 bases). Trimming took 6 bases from V and 2 from J, leaving 17 bases between them. Germline V CDR1 and CDR2: KGHSH, LQKENI. CDR3 length: 16 residues. CDR3 sequence: CASSPRGVNPYNEQFF. In DNA, the CDR3 is TGTGCCAGCTCGCCCAGGGGGGTGAACCCCTACAATGAGCAGTTCTTC.

The chain carries TRBV2 and TRBJ1-1, with D possibly being TRBD1 (5 bases). V was trimmed by 7 bases and J by 8 bases, leaving 14 bases between them. CDR1 SNHLY and CDR2 FYNNEI come from the germline V gene. The CDR3 has 12 residues. CDR3: CASNRRVGEAFF. For the CDR3, the DNA is TGTGCCAGCAACAGGAGGGTGGGAGAAGCTTTCTTT.

The count of this clone is one. The J gene is TRBJ2-1, the V gene TRBV20-1; the D is unclear. Trimming left V 1 base short and J 7 bases short, with 5 bases between. Germline values: CDR1 DFQATT, CDR2 SNEGSKA (reference sequence). The CDR3 spans 11 residues. The CDR3: CSARVTNEQFF. The CDR3 region has the DNA TGCAGTGCTAGAGTTACTAATGAGCAGTTCTTC.

This chain links TRBV7-3 with TRBJ1-1; TRBD1 agrees at 9 bases. V dropped 5 bases and J dropped 5; count of bases not matched to a gene: 12. CDR1 and CDR2 (germline): SGHTA, FQGTGA. The CDR3 runs to 16 residues. The CDR3 spells CASSATGGGRATEAFF. DNA of the CDR3: TGTGCCAGCAGCGCGACAGGGGGAGGAAGAGCGACTGAAGCTTTCTTT.

V usage is TRBV6-4 and J usage is TRBJ1-5; a possible D gene is TRBD1 (6 bases). Trimming took 6 bases from V and 0 from J, leaving 12 bases between them. The CDR3 has 15 amino acids. Looked up from germline, CDR1 is MRHNA and CDR2 is SNTAGT. The chain's CDR3 is CASRPQGTSNQPQHF. DNA for the CDR3: TGTGCCAGCAGGCCCCAGGGGACTAGCAATCAGCCCCAGCATTTT.

V usage is TRBV6-1 and J usage is TRBJ1-2, with D perhaps TRBD1 (6 bases). V lost 3 bases to trimming and J lost 8 bases, with 13 bases between them. This CDR3 region has 13 residues. Germline lookup yields CDR1 MNHNS and CDR2 SASEGT. CDR3 bases: TGTGCCAGCAGTGAGTCACAGGGTATAGGCTACACCTTC. Protein: CASSESQGIGYTF.

V is TRBV5-4 and J is TRBJ1-1, with a possible D match to TRBD1 (5 bases). Germline loops: CDR1 SGHNT, CDR2 YYREEE (reference sequence). V shed 0 bases and J shed 7 bases, with 16 bases lying between them. CDR3 length: 15 residues. The CDR3 nucleotides are TGTGCCAGCAGCTTGGCCAATTCAGGGTTGGGTGAAGCTTTCTTT. This sequence encodes CASSLANSGLGEAFF.

The chain uses TRBV30 and TRBJ1-6; D call uncertain. The ends were cut back, 0 bases at V and 10 bases at J, with 10 bases in the middle. Per germline, CDR1 GTSNPN and CDR2 SVGIG (reference sequence). The CDR3 is 13 residues long. CDR3 loop: CAWSVGLESPLHF. The CDR3 DNA is TGTGCCTGGAGTGTAGGCTTGGAGTCACCCCTCCACTTT.

The rearrangement links TRBV11-2 to TRBJ2-7; 9 bases match TRBD1. V lost 4 bases and J lost 5; bases outside the gene matches: 12. This CDR3 comprises 16 residues. From germline, CDR1 is SGHAT and CDR2 FQNNGV. CDR3 residues: CASSSYRDRDPHEQYF. CDR3 nucleotide sequence: TGTGCCAGCAGCTCATACCGGGACAGGGACCCGCACGAGCAGTACTTC. The full variable domain, with the rest looked up from reference TRBV11-2 and TRBJ2-7, is EAGVAQSPRYKIIEKRQSVAFWCNPISGHATLYWYQQILGQGPKLLIQFQNNGVVDDSQLPKDRFSAERLKGVDSTLKIQPAKLEDSAVYLCASSSYRDRDPHEQYFGPGTRLTVT.

V gene TRBV28 combines with J gene TRBJ1-5; no reliable D call. The CDR3 is made up of 10 amino acids. Trimming stripped 9 bases from V and 9 bases from J, with 9 bases between. From germline, CDR1 is MDHEN and CDR2 SYDVKM. The CDR3 nucleotides read TGTGCCAGTGGAGCGTGGCCCCAGCATTTT. This codes for CASGAWPQHF.

This sequence joins TRBV23-1 and TRBJ2-5, with 8 bases that match TRBD1. TRBV23-1 is classed as an ORF, of uncertain function. Germline trimming cut 0 bases from V and 4 bases from J; bases unmatched to any gene: 7. This CDR3 is built from 16 residues. CDR3 in amino acids: CASSQSIRGPLETQYF. The CDR3, as DNA: TGCGCCAGCAGTCAATCGATCAGGGGGCCTCTAGAGACCCAGTACTTC.

The V gene is TRBV28, the J gene TRBJ1-3, with 7 bases that match TRBD1. Germline V lookup: CDR1 MDHEN, CDR2 SYDVKM. The ends lost 6 bases at V and 1 base at J; junction bases unmatched: 3. The CDR3 has 14 residues. CDR3 in DNA: TGTGCCAGCAGCTCCAGGGGGTCTGGAAACACCATATATTTT. Translated, it gives CASSSRGSGNTIYF.